Below, one TCR beta chain is given with its context. V shed 2 bases and J 4 bases; nucleotides not matched to a gene: 4. Looked up from germline, CDR1 is SSHAT and CDR2 is FNYEAQ (reference sequence). The CDR3 loop spans 15 amino acids. This entry belongs to a study of blood T cell repertoires in COVID-19. Study-wide background: Sites in the United States, Italy and Spain provided acute and convalescent COVID-19 samples. Sample material is recorded as cDNA or gDNA derived from T cells, B-cell-depleted T cells, or PBMCs.

Authors' processing steps: Nucleated cell number was recorded as an estimate derived from reference gene primer amplification. Assay: immunoSEQ multiplex PCR; the TCRdb copy retains only in-frame clones and omits some. V and J calls and clone size come straight from that table; D and trimming were deduced from the DNA. The sample gives some 260,000 clones, 70% to 85% of which show up once; nearly 9% is in the top ten. The rearrangement uses TRBV7-7 and TRBJ2-1; 8 bases map to TRBD2. The TCR originated in a man older than 75 with acute or convalescent COVID-19. Sequenced input: peripheral blood. This CDR3 is CASSLSSGPYNEQFF. The CDR3 region has the DNA TGTGCCAGCAGCTTATCTAGCGGGCCGTACAATGAGCAGTTCTTC. The variable domain in full, with the rest retrieved from reference TRBV7-7 and TRBJ2-1, is GAGVSQSPRYKVTKRGQDVTLRCDPISSHATLYWYQQALGQGPEFLTYFNYEAQPDKSGLPSDRFSAERPEGSISTLTIQRTEQRDSAMYRCASSLSSGPYNEQFFGPGTRLTVL.